This T cell receptor beta chain came from a study of T cell responses to AZD1222 COVID-19 vaccine (dated by TCRdb to about 2021). About the investigation overall: AZD1222 recipients whose second dose came at about 4 weeks and those whose second dose came at about 12 weeks were combined into one group, since spike-specific TCR depth and breadth did not differ between the two schedules. Trial participants were enrolled by age into 18-55, 56-69 and 70-plus year subgroups, with around 140, 26 and 57 TCR-sequenced participants respectively. A total of approximately 230 trial participants underwent TCR sequencing, of whom 207 received two doses of AZD1222 and about 26 received two doses of the MenACWY control vaccine.

Trimming takes 6 bases from V and 0 bases from J, and the germline ends sit 15 bases apart. From cysteine to phenylalanine, the CDR3 is 16 amino acids long. Just CDR3 DNA is preserved here, 48 bases in frame from base 1. Via the germline V gene (reference sequence), CDR1 is MNHNY and CDR2 SVGAGI. A few counts support this clone. Its antigen remains undetermined. Per-base quality was not reported, and no clone a single base away is much larger than it. The CDR3 regions of human TCRbeta chains were subjected to immunosequencing. The study's own analysis went as follows. Repertoire TCRs were matched against a reference library of SARS-CoV-2-specific TCRs generated with the MIRA antigen-specificity platform. Breadth was defined as the fraction of unique TCRs that were SARS-CoV-2-associated, and depth was defined as the fraction of total T cells that were SARS-CoV-2-associated. Using the MIRA data, every spike-specific TCR was mapped to the spike region that the TCR reacted to and assigned to either a CD4 or a CD8 class. Log10-transformed breadth and depth values were compared by one-way ANOVA with Sidak's multiple comparisons tests. Sourced from immuneACCESS, this table was stored by TCRdb with only in-frame sequences that have V and J called. A share of the clones is absent; for the studies checked, an unresolved V gene accounts for under half, and the remainder has no known explanation. For V, J and clone size, that table is used; D and trimming come from the DNA. Across this sample there are around 83,000 clones, with about 82% seen only once. About 9.5% of the sample belongs to the ten largest clones.

Beyond this particular receptor, the publication reports: Nearly half of unique spike-specific TCRs reportedly recognized epitopes outside regions mutated in the B.1.351 and B.1.1.7 variants. The 56-69-year group was small, and its depth increase did not reach significance, likely because of low power. Participants were mostly white British, with more females than males. The authors suggested clonal diversity may have been underestimated. The whole spike protein was spanned by vaccine-associated CD4 TCRs, and dominant responses were seen in regions 160-218 and 743-854. A significant rise in spike-specific TCR breadth and depth was observed after two AZD1222 doses relative to day 0 and relative to MenACWY recipients. Because no day 14 peak-response samples were available, repertoires were characterized only after the peak T cell response. Conclusions about previously exposed vaccinees are limited because only six or seven AZD1222 recipients were SARS-CoV-2 seropositive at baseline.

The sample's time point label, decoded: baseline before first vaccination. The vaccinee samples were drawn from two UK trials, COV001 and COV002, one of which was a single-blind randomized controlled phase 2/3 trial testing AZD1222 (ChAdOx1 nCoV-19) in healthy adults. For TCRbeta chain sequencing, PBMC samples from trial participants were taken at day 0 and at day 28 after the second dose. The source of this sequence is an adult in good health. Sequenced material: peripheral blood, taken on day 0 of AZD1222 vaccination. The sequence is built from TRBV6-6 and TRBJ1-5, with the D gene uncertain. In nucleotides, the sequence is TGTGCCAGCAGGACCGGTTGGGCCATTAGCAATCAGCCCCAGCATTTT. This gives the protein CASRTGWAISNQPQHF.